This T cell receptor (beta chain) appears in the sequencing data of a study of shared clonotypes between healthy human individuals (dated by TCRdb to 2019 to 2021). Some background on the complete study: The cohort comprised a couple of women and a few men aged 18 to 49 years. For each donor, CD4 naive and CD4 memory were each given three plates, CD8 naive was given two plates, and CD8 memory was given one plate. To estimate repertoire size and how much clonotypes are shared between individuals, the study performed deep sequencing of blood TCR repertoires from a handful of healthy adults. Different laboratories and diverse techniques were used to prepare libraries and sequence TCR repertoires, to increase sequencing depth and limit assay-specific biases. Each donor's leukapheresis produced roughly between roughly 0.85 and 9.5 billion PBMCs. General findings and caveats noted by the study authors: Estimated clonotype richness was generally larger for naive than for memory subsets. When several donors were compared, the shared fraction of clonotypes was around 5% for naive CD4, less than 4% for naive CD8, roughly 2.3% for memory CD4, and 0.4% for memory CD8. Even with the large sequencing depth, rarefaction of the sorted-subset datasets indicated that sequencing was incomplete. Higher generation probabilities were observed for clonotypes shared by all four sorted-subset donors than for non-shared clonotypes. Pairwise subsampling led to the expectation that sequencing depth would affect the degree of clonotype sharing among donors. The small number of donors limited the genetic and exposure-history diversity represented. Sampling was restricted to blood, and TCR repertoires in tissues likely differ from the TCR repertoires found in blood.

V loses 7 bases, J loses 1 base, and the germline ends lie 23 bases apart. As encoded in the germline V gene, CDR1 is SGHTA while CDR2 is FQGTGA. The CDR3 starts with the cysteine, ends with the phenylalanine, and has 18 residues. Of the read, only the CDR3 DNA is kept; its 54 bases are in frame from base 1. The donors were healthy, HIV-negative adults who had no recently reported acute infections or vaccinations. All donors were Caucasian adults living in Nashville, Tennessee, USA. Magnetic negative selection was used to enrich CD4+ T cells, after which naive cells were positively selected on CD45RA and the negative fraction became the memory subset. Blood was collected by leukapheresis, and PBMCs were isolated by Ficoll-Histopaque density gradient centrifugation and then cryopreserved in liquid nitrogen vapor phase. Purity and quantity of every magnetically sorted T cell population were checked by analytical flow cytometry. From each sorted fraction, genomic DNA was isolated and quantified by UV absorbance on a Nanodrop 2000c.

Concerning this clone itself: It lacks a known antigen. No much larger clone is present one base from it, and per-base qualities are unavailable.

Using the deep immunoSEQ assay, multiplex PCR amplified TCR CDR3 regions from genomic DNA. For each cell subset, the extracted genomic DNA was distributed evenly across all wells of several immunoSEQ 96-well plates, and each plate served as one replicate. For sorted subsets, around 200 ng genomic DNA, equal to about 30,000 T cell genomes, was loaded into each replicate PCR. Purified libraries were measured with a Qubit 3.0 fluorometer, size-checked on a Bioanalyzer 2100, and measured again with the KAPA Library Quantification kit. Each immunoSEQ 96-well plate was sequenced on its own single-read 150-cycle Illumina NextSeq 550 flow cell. The paper's processing steps were these. The immunoSEQ output contained only junctional sequences without quality scores, so filtering could not match that applied to full-length reads. To assign V/J genes and CDR3, sequences were annotated against IMGT germline references using PyIR, a Python wrapper for IgBLAST v1.9. Reads were filtered out if the reads had weak V/J assignments (E-value above 1e-6), no CDR3, stop codons, out-of-frame junctions, or ambiguous translated residues. A V3J clonotype was defined by an identical inferred V gene, J gene, and CDR3 amino acid sequence. Percentage overlap between repertoires was calculated by dividing the number of shared unique clonotypes by the size of the smaller repertoire. RTK rarefaction, the Chao1 estimator, and Recon v2.1 estimates of unobserved clonotypes were used to assess repertoire richness. OLGA was used to compute generation probabilities for all TCRbeta clonotypes that the gDNA method yielded from a handful of donors. TCRdb mirrors the immuneACCESS table, restricted to in-frame sequences. Some clones are absent from its copies; in checked studies, under half trace to an unresolved V gene, and the reason for the others is unknown. D and trimming were read from the DNA, whereas the V and J calls and clone size are those reported in that table. The sample data list about 2.3 million clones, and just under 95% of these were observed just once. 0.37% of the sample rests with the top ten.

The origin of this receptor is a man aged 18 to 35 in good health. Some clones in this sample may be carry-over from other donors' samples. Sequenced input: naive CD4+ T cells from PBMCs. The cell subset or site label, as the study defines it: CD45RA+ positively selected. This chain is built from TRBV7-3 and TRBJ2-4; TRBD2 could be the D gene, as 6 bases match. CDR3 region: CASTSPGSGWVAKNIQYF. The DNA sequence reads TGTGCCAGCACCTCCCCAGGGAGCGGGTGGGTGGCCAAAAACATTCAGTACTTC.